Sequencing of this TCR beta chain was carried out in a study of blood T cell repertoires in COVID-19. Across the whole study: COVID-19 samples, acute and convalescent, were from the United States, Italy and Spain.

Germline V gene data show CDR1 as SGDLS and CDR2 as YYNGEE. CDR3 length equals 15 residues. Trimming removed 0 bases from V and 4 bases from J; junction bases left unmatched: 6. Only in-frame clones appear in the TCRdb table, and some are missing; sequencing was by immunoSEQ multiplex PCR. The data hold around 100,000 clones, with 75% to 90% observed a single time. Sequenced input: peripheral blood. The origin of this receptor is a man in his forties or fifties with acute or convalescent COVID-19. The V and J genes are TRBV9 and TRBJ1-2; 7 positions match TRBD1. CDR3 coding DNA: TGTGCCAGCAGCGTAGCAAGGGACAGCACCTATGGCTACACCTTC. This gives the protein CASSVARDSTYGYTF.